This TCR beta chain was captured by sequencing in a study of cytomegalovirus exposure and HLA in healthy donors. The germline V gene encodes CDR1 SGHDN and CDR2 FVKESK. J lost 4 bases, V lost 6 bases, and 8 bases had no gene match. The CDR3 is 14 amino acids. Primers for the PCR totalled 60 Vbeta and 13 Jbeta. Clones were sequenced by immunoSEQ multiplex PCR, and TCRdb holds only the in-frame ones, with some missing. Across about 200,000 clones, the top ten clones capture about 6.8% of the sample. Sequencing was performed on PBMCs. This sequence was found in a man aged 30-40 years in good health and CMV-seronegative. The chain carries TRBV14 and TRBJ2-7, with 8 bases matching TRBD2. The CDR3 sequence is CASSLVAGGYEQYF. The CDR3 DNA is TGTGCCAGCAGTCTCGTGGCGGGAGGTTACGAGCAGTACTTC.